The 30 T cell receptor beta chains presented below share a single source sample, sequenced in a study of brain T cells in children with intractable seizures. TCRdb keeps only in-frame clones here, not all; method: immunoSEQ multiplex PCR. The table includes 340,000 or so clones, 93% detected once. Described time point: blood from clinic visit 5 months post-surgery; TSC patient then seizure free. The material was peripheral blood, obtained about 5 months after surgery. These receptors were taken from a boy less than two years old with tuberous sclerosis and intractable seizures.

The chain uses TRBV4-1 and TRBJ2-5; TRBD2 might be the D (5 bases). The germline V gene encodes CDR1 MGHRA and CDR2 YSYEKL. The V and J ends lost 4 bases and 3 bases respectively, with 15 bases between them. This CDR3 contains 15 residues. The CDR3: CASSRLDSKKETQYF. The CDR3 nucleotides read TGCGCCAGCAGCCGCCTGGACTCGAAAAAAGAGACCCAGTACTTC.

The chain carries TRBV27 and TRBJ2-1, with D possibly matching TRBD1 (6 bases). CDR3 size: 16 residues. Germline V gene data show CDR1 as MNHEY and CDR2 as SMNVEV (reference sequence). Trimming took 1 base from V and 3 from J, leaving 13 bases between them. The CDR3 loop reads CASSLLADSFYNEQFF. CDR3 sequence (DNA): TGTGCCAGCAGTTTATTGGCGGACAGCTTCTACAATGAGCAGTTCTTC.

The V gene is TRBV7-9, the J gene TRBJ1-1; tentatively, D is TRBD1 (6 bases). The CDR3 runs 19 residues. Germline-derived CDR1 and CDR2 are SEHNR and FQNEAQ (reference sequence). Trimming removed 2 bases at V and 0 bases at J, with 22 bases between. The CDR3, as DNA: TGTGCCAGCAGCTTACTGTCCGATCAGGGGCCCAGAATGAACACTGAAGCTTTCTTT. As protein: CASSLLSDQGPRMNTEAFF.

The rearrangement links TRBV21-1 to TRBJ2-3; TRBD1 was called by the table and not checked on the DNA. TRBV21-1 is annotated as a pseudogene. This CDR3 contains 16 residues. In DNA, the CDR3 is TGTGCCAGCAGGGGAAAGGGACAGGGAAACACAGATACGCAGTATTTT. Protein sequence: CASRGKGQGNTDTQYF.

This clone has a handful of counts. DNA of the CDR3: TGTGCCAGCAGCCTGGGGTGGAAGAACACTGAAGCTTTCTTT. It codes for CASSLGWKNTEAFF. This chain uses TRBV5-4 with TRBJ1-1, with D unclear. Trimming took off 4 bases at V and 1 base at J, with 11 bases between the two ends. This CDR3 comprises 14 residues. CDR1 is SGHNT, CDR2 YYREEE, per germline (reference sequence). The variable domain in full, with the rest retrieved from reference TRBV5-4 and TRBJ1-1, is ETGVTQSPTHLIKTRGQQVTLRCSSQSGHNTVSWYQQALGQGPQFIFQYYREEENGRGNFPPRFSGLQFPNYSSELNVNALELDDSALYLCASSLGWKNTEAFFGQGTRLTVV.

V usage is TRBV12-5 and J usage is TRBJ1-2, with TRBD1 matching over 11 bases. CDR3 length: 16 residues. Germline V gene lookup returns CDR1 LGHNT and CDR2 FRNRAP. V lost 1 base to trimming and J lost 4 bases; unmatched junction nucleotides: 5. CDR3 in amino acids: CASGLEVGQGGYGYTF. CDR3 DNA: TGTGCTAGTGGTTTGGAGGTGGGACAGGGGGGCTATGGCTACACCTTC. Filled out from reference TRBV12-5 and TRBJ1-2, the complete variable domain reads DARVTQTPRHKVTEMGQEVTMRCQPILGHNTVFWYRQTMMQGLELLAYFRNRAPLDDSGMPKDRFSAEMPDATLATLKIQPSEPRDSAVYFCASGLEVGQGGYGYTFGSGTRLTVV.

CDR3: CASTIGQGSNYTF. The CDR3 region has the DNA TGCGCCAGCACAATTGGACAGGGAAGTAACTACACCTTC. The chain joins TRBV5-1 to TRBJ1-2; 8 positions match TRBD1. V trimming: 6 bases; J trimming: 10 bases; junction bases outside the gene matches: 11. The CDR3 is 13 residues long. CDR1 is SGHRS and CDR2 is YFSETQ in the germline V gene. The full variable domain, rest sourced from reference TRBV5-1 and TRBJ1-2, is KAGVTQTPRYLIKTRGQQVTLSCSPISGHRSVSWYQQTPGQGLQFLFEYFSETQRNKGNFPGRFSGRQFSNSRSEMNVSTLELGDSALYLCASTIGQGSNYTFGSGTRLTVV.

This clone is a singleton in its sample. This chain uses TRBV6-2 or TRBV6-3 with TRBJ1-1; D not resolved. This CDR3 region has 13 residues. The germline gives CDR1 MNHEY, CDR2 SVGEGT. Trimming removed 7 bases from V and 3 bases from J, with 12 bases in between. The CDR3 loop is CASTYSTDTEAFF. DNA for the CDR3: TGTGCCAGCACCTACTCGACGGACACTGAAGCTTTCTTT.

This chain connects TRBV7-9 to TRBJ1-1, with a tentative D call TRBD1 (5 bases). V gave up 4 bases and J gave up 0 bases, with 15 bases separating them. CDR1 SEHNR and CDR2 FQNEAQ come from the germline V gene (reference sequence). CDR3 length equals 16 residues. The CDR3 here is CASSSSSTEMNTEAFF. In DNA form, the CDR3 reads TGTGCCAGCAGCTCTTCGTCGACAGAGATGAACACTGAAGCTTTCTTT.

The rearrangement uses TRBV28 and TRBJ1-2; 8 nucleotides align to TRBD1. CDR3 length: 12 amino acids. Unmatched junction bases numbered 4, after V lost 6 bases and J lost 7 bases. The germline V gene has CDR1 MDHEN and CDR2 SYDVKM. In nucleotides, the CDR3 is TGTGCCAGCAGAAAAGACAGGGGTGGCTACACCTTC. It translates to CASRKDRGGYTF.

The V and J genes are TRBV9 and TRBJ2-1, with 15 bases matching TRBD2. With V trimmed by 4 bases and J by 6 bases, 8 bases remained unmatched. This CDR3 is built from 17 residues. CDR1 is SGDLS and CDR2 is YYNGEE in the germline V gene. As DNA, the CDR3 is TGTGCCAGCAGCCTCTCCAGGACTAGCGGGAGGGCCAATGAGCAGTTCTTC. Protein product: CASSLSRTSGRANEQFF. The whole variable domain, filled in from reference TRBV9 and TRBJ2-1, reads DSGVTQTPKHLITATGQRVTLRCSPRSGDLSVYWYQQSLDQGLQFLIQYYNGEERAKGNILERFSAQQFPDLHSELNLSSLELGDSALYFCASSLSRTSGRANEQFFGPGTRLTVL.

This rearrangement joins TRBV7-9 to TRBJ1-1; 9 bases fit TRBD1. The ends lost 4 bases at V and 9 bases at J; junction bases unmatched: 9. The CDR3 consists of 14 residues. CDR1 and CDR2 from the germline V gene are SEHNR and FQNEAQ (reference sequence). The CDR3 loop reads CASSSRPGQGQAFF. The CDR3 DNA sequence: TGTGCCAGCAGCTCCCGCCCTGGACAGGGGCAAGCTTTCTTT. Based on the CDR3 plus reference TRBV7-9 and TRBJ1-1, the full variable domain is DTGVSQNPRHKITKRGQNVTFRCDPISEHNRLYWYRQTLGQGPEFLTYFQNEAQLEKSRLLSDRFSAERPKGSFSTLEIQRTEQGDSAMYLCASSSRPGQGQAFFGQGTRLTVV.

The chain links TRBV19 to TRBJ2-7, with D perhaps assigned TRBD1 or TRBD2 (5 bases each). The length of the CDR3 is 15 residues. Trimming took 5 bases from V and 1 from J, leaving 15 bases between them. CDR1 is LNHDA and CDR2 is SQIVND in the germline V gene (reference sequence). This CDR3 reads CASSPRDGPSYEQYF. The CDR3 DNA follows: TGTGCCAGTAGTCCCCGGGACGGCCCGTCCTACGAGCAGTACTTC. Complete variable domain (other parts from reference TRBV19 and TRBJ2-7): DGGITQSPKYLFRKEGQNVTLSCEQNLNHDAMYWYRQDPGQGLRLIYYSQIVNDFQKGDIAEGYSVSREKKESFPLTVTSAQKNPTAFYLCASSPRDGPSYEQYFGPGTRLTVT.

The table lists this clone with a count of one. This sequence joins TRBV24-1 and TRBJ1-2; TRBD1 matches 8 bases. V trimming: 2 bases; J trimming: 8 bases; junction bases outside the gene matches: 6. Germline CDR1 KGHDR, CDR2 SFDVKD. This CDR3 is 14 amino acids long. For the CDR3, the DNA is TGTGCCACCAGTGATTCCGGACAGGGAGGGGGCTACACCTTC. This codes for CATSDSGQGGGYTF.

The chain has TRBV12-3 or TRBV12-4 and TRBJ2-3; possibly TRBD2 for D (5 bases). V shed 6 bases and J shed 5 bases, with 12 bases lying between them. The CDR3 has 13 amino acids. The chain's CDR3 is CASRRGPGDTQYF. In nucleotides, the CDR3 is TGTGCCAGCAGGCGAGGGCCGGGAGATACGCAGTATTTT.

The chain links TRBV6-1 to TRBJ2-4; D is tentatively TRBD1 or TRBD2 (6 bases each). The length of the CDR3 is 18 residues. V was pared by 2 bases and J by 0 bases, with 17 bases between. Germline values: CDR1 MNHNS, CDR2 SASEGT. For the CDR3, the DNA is TGTGCCAGCAGTGAATGGGGGGCCCGACTCTTAGCCAAAAACATTCAGTACTTC. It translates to CASSEWGARLLAKNIQYF.

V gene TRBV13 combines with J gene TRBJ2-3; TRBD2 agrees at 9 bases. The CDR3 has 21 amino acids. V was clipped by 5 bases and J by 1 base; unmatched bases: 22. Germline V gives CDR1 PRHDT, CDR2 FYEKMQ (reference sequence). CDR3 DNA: TGTGCCAGCAGCCCTCCGGGGCTACCTCTAGCGGGATTTCGGGGCACAGATACGCAGTATTTT. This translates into CASSPPGLPLAGFRGTDTQYF. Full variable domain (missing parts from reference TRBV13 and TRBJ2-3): AAGVIQSPRHLIKEKRETATLKCYPIPRHDTVYWYQQGPGQDPQFLISFYEKMQSDKGSIPDRFSAQQFSDYHSELNMSSLELGDSALYFCASSPPGLPLAGFRGTDTQYFGPGTRLTVL.

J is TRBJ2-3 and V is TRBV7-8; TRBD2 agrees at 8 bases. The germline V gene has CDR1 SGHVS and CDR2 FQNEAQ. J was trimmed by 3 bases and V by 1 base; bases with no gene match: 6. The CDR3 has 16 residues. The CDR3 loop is CASSLDSSGGTDTQYF. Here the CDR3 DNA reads TGTGCCAGCAGCTTAGATTCCAGCGGGGGAACAGATACGCAGTATTTT.

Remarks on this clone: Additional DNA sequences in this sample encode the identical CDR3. The CDR3, as DNA: TGTGCCAGCAGCCCCCGGGACAGGGTCTACGAGCAGTACTTC. This sequence encodes CASSPRDRVYEQYF. This chain links TRBV14 with TRBJ2-7, with 9 bases that match TRBD1. CDR3 size: 14 residues. Germline V gives CDR1 SGHDN, CDR2 FVKESK. V was pared by 4 bases and J by 3 bases, with 4 bases of the junction left unmatched.

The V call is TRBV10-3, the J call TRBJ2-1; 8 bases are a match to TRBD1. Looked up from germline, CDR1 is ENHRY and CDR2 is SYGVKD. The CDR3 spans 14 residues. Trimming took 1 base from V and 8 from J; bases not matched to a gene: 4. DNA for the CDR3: TGTGCCATCAGTGAGTACGGGACAGGATATGAGCAGTTCTTC. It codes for CAISEYGTGYEQFF.

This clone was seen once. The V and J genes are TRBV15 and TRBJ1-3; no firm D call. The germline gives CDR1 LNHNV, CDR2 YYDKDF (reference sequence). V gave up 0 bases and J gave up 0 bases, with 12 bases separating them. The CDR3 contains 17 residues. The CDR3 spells CATSRDPTARSGNTIYF. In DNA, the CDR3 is TGTGCCACCAGCAGAGATCCCACGGCCCGCTCTGGAAACACCATATATTTT.

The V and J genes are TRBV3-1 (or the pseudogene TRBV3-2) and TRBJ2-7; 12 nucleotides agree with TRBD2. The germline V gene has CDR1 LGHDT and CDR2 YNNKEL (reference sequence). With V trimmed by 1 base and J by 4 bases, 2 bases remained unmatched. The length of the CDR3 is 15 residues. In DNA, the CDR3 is TGTGCCAGCAGCCAAGCCGGACTAGCGGGATACGAGCAGTACTTC. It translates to CASSQAGLAGYEQYF.

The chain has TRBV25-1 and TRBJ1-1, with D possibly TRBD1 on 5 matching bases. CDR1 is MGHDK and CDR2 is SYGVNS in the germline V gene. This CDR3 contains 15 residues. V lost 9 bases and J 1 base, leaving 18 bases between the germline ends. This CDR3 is CARDRSGLTNTEAFF. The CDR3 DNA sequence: TGTGCCAGGGACCGTTCGGGACTCACGAACACTGAAGCTTTCTTT.

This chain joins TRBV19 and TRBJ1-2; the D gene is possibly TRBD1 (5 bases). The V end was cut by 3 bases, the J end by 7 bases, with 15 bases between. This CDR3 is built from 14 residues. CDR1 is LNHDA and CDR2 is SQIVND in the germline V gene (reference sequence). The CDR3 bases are TGTGCCAGTAGTATTCTGTTCAGGGCTGCTGGCTACACCTTC. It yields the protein CASSILFRAAGYTF.

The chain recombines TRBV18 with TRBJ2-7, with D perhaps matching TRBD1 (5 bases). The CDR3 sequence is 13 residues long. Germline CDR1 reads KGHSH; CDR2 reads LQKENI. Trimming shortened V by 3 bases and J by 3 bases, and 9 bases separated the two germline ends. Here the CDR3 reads CASSPQGNYEQYF. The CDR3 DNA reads TGTGCCAGCTCACCCCAGGGAAACTACGAGCAGTACTTC.

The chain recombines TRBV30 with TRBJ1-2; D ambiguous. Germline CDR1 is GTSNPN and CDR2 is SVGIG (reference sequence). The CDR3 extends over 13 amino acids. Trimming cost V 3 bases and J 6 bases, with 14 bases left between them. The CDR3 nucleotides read TGTGCCTGGAGCACCCCCGACTTCCATGGCTACACCTTC. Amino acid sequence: CAWSTPDFHGYTF.

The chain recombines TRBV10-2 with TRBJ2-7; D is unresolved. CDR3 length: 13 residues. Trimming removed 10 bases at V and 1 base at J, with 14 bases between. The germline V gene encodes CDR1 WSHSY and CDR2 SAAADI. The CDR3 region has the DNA TGCGCCACCCTAGGCCGGTTGTCCTACGAGCAGTACTTC. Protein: CATLGRLSYEQYF.

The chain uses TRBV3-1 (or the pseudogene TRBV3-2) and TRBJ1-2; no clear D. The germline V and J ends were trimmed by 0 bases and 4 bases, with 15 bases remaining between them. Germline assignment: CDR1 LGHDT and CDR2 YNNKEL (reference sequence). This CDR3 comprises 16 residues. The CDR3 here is CASSQDTPTGSYGYTF. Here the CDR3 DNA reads TGTGCCAGCAGCCAAGACACACCGACCGGGAGCTATGGCTACACCTTC.

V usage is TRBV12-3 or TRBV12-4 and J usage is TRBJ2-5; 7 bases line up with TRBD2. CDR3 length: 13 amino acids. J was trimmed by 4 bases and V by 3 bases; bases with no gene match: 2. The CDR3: CASSLGGSETQYF. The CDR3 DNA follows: TGTGCCAGCAGTTTGGGGGGGTCAGAGACCCAGTACTTC.

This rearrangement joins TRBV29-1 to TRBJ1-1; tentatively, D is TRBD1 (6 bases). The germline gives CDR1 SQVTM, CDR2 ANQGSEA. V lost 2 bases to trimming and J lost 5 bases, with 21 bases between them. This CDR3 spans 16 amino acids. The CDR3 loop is CSVELILATGGTEAFF. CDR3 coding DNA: TGCAGCGTTGAATTGATCCTTGCGACAGGAGGAACTGAAGCTTTCTTT.